The next 24 T cell receptor beta chains were all read from a single sample in a study of blood T cell repertoires in COVID-19. Method: immunoSEQ multiplex PCR; TCRdb's copy keeps in-frame clones and lacks some. Of more than 75,000 clones in the sample, 70% to 90% were seen once. Specimen: peripheral blood. Receptor source: a woman older than 75 with active COVID-19.

V usage is TRBV11-1 and J usage is TRBJ2-5; TRBD2 might be the D (5 bases). Trimming took 3 bases from V and 3 from J, leaving 8 bases between them. The length of the CDR3 is 13 residues. The germline gives CDR1 SGHAT, CDR2 FQDESV (reference sequence). The CDR3 DNA sequence: TGTGCCAGCAGCTTCCCTAGCAAAGAGACCCAGTACTTC. This translates into CASSFPSKETQYF.

The gene calls are TRBV6-5 and TRBJ2-1, with TRBD1 matching over 8 bases. The CDR3 is made up of 14 amino acids. V lost 5 bases, J lost 3 bases, and 3 bases stayed unmatched. Germline loops: CDR1 MNHEY, CDR2 SVGAGI. In DNA, the CDR3 is TGTGCCAGCAGTACAGGGGGAGGCTACAATGAGCAGTTCTTC. This codes for CASSTGGGYNEQFF.

The chain carries TRBV3-1 (or the pseudogene TRBV3-2) and TRBJ2-7; TRBD1 matches at 7 bases. Per the germline V gene, CDR1 is LGHDT and CDR2 is YNNKEL (reference sequence). CDR3 length equals 15 residues. V dropped 0 bases and J dropped 3; count of bases not matched to a gene: 5. CDR3 in DNA: TGTGCCAGCAGCCAAGACCGGGACAGTTACTACGAGCAGTACTTC. Translation: CASSQDRDSYYEQYF.

The chain employs TRBV9 and TRBJ2-5, with D possibly TRBD2 on 6 matching bases. V was clipped by 0 bases and J by 5 bases, with 17 bases between them. Per germline, CDR1 SGDLS and CDR2 YYNGEE. The CDR3 is 16 residues long. CDR3 coding DNA: TGTGCCAGCAGCGTAGTGGGTTCCTCTAGCGTCGAGACCCAGTACTTC. Amino acid sequence: CASSVVGSSSVETQYF.

This chain connects TRBV6-6 to TRBJ1-1; D is ambiguous. This CDR3 is built from 12 residues. Germline V lookup: CDR1 MNHNY, CDR2 SVGAGI (reference sequence). Trimming took off 6 bases at V and 3 bases at J, with 8 bases between the two ends. The DNA of the CDR3 is TGTGCCAGCAGCTCCGGGTACACTGAAGCTTTCTTT. Its translation: CASSSGYTEAFF.

This rearrangement joins TRBV10-3 to TRBJ2-3, with 10 bases aligning to TRBD2. Germline V CDR1 and CDR2: ENHRY, SYGVKD. The CDR3 extends over 13 amino acids. The junction had 7 bases not matched to a gene; V was cut back by 11 bases and J by 5 bases. The chain's CDR3 is CALGASGGDTQYF. The CDR3 nucleotides read TGTGCCCTCGGGGCTAGCGGGGGAGATACGCAGTATTTT.

V and J are TRBV28 and TRBJ2-7; 8 bases align to TRBD1. The germline V gene has CDR1 MDHEN and CDR2 SYDVKM. The CDR3 length is 12 residues. The trim removed 6 bases at V and 6 bases at J, leaving 4 bases unmatched. CDR3 nucleotides: TGTGCCAGCAGCACGGACAGGGTCGAGCAGTACTTC. As protein: CASSTDRVEQYF. The full variable domain, in which reference TRBV28 and TRBJ2-7 provide the parts outside the CDR3, is DVKVTQSSRYLVKRTGEKVFLECVQDMDHENMFWYRQDPGLGLRLIYFSYDVKMKEKGDIPEGYSVSREKKERFSLILESASTNQTSMYLCASSTDRVEQYFGPGTRLTVT.

The chain combines TRBV27 with TRBJ2-1; 8 bases match TRBD1. The CDR3 consists of 13 residues. CDR1 is MNHEY and CDR2 is SMNVEV in the germline V gene (reference sequence). After removal of 6 bases from V and 7 bases from J, the junction contained 5 bases not matched to a gene. Written as DNA, the CDR3 is TGTGCCAGCAGCAGCAGGGGGCGGAATGAGCAGTTCTTC. It specifies CASSSRGRNEQFF.

The genes are TRBV19 and TRBJ1-5, with 8 bases matching TRBD1. The CDR3 is 15 amino acids. J gave up 6 bases and V 5 bases, and 9 bases lay outside the gene matches. CDR1 is LNHDA, CDR2 SQIVND, per germline (reference sequence). CDR3: CASSAYRGGAQPQHF. DNA of the CDR3: TGTGCCAGTAGTGCCTACAGGGGGGGGGCTCAGCCCCAGCATTTT.

The chain has TRBV15 and TRBJ1-4, with D possibly matching TRBD1 (5 bases). The CDR3 extends over 15 amino acids. V was cut by 1 base and J by 4 bases, with 10 bases left in between. The germline V gene encodes CDR1 LNHNV and CDR2 YYDKDF (reference sequence). Here the CDR3 DNA reads TGTGCCACCAGCAGAGCCAGGGACTTTAATGAAAAACTGTTTTTT. Residues: CATSRARDFNEKLFF.

This sequence joins TRBV9 and TRBJ1-3; 7 nucleotides agree with TRBD1. V dropped 4 bases and J dropped 4; count of bases not matched to a gene: 11. Germline V gene data show CDR1 as SGDLS and CDR2 as YYNGEE. The CDR3 totals 16 residues. The CDR3 sequence: CASSSEGAPPGNTIYF. CDR3 nucleotide sequence: TGTGCCAGCAGCTCTGAGGGGGCTCCCCCAGGAAACACCATATATTTT.

This chain links TRBV19 with TRBJ1-3, with 8 bases matching TRBD1. The CDR3 contains 16 residues. Germline-derived CDR1 and CDR2 are LNHDA and SQIVND (reference sequence). V lost 5 bases and J lost 3; bases outside the gene matches: 9. CDR3 DNA: TGTGCCAGTAGTCCGAACAGGGGGACGTATGGAAACACCATATATTTT. It codes for CASSPNRGTYGNTIYF.

This clone appeared a single time. The rearrangement uses TRBV7-2 and TRBJ1-1; the D is unclear. The ends were cut back, 4 bases at V and 5 bases at J, with 11 bases in the middle. The CDR3 consists of 13 residues. Germline V CDR1 and CDR2: SGHTA, FQGNSA. The CDR3 is CASSYQSHTEAFF. Here the CDR3 DNA reads TGTGCCAGCAGCTATCAAAGCCATACTGAAGCTTTCTTT.

The V call is TRBV4-1, the J call TRBJ1-4; D call uncertain. Trimming left V 2 bases short and J 2 bases short, with 9 bases between. Per germline, CDR1 MGHRA and CDR2 YSYEKL. The length of the CDR3 is 15 residues. The CDR3 loop is CASSQQINTNEKLFF. CDR3 coding DNA: TGCGCCAGCAGCCAACAGATTAACACTAATGAAAAACTGTTTTTT.

The gene calls are TRBV11-3 and TRBJ2-2, with 9 positions matching TRBD2. Trimming cost V 2 bases and J 7 bases; bases outside gene matches: 8. The length of the CDR3 is 16 residues. Per germline, CDR1 SGHNT and CDR2 YENEEA. CDR3 protein: CASSLSGGRANGELFF. The CDR3 bases are TGTGCCAGCAGCTTATCGGGCGGGAGGGCCAACGGGGAGCTGTTTTTT.

The chain is built from TRBV6-2 or TRBV6-3 and TRBJ1-2; 10 nucleotides align to TRBD1. V gave up 0 bases and J gave up 0 bases; unmatched junction bases: 7. The CDR3 is 18 amino acids. Germline values: CDR1 MNHEY, CDR2 SVGEGT. CDR3: CASSYSGDRGRPNYGYTF. The CDR3 DNA is TGTGCCAGCAGTTACTCAGGTGACAGGGGGCGACCTAACTATGGCTACACCTTC.

The rearrangement joins TRBV6-4 to TRBJ2-3; TRBD2 aligns across 7 bases. CDR1 and CDR2 (germline): MRHNA, SNTAGT. Germline trimming cut 1 base from V and 5 bases from J; bases unmatched to any gene: 9. CDR3 length: 16 amino acids. CDR3 bases: TGTGCCAGCAGTGACTTGACGGGAGGAGTTGGAGATACGCAGTATTTT. Protein: CASSDLTGGVGDTQYF.

The V and J genes are TRBV7-2 and TRBJ2-1, with D possibly matching TRBD2 (6 bases). This CDR3 region has 17 residues. V was trimmed by 1 base and J by 3 bases, leaving 16 bases between them. Per germline, CDR1 SGHTA and CDR2 FQGNSA. The CDR3 DNA sequence: TGTGCCAGCAGCTTAGTAGGGATTGGAGGGTACTACAATGAGCAGTTCTTC. Its protein is CASSLVGIGGYYNEQFF.

This chain connects TRBV29-1 to TRBJ2-3, with a tentative D call TRBD2 (5 bases). The CDR3 length is 12 residues. V shed 2 bases and J shed 3 bases, with 6 bases lying between them. In germline, CDR1 is SQVTM, CDR2 ANQGSEA. The CDR3 bases are TGCAGCGTTGAATCGGGAACAGATACGCAGTATTTT. Translated, it gives CSVESGTDTQYF.

In the case of this clone: The junction shows a germline mismatch at one end, possibly a read error. Other DNA sequences within the sample encode an identical CDR3. V usage is TRBV7-9 and J usage is TRBJ2-7; D remains unclear. CDR1 and CDR2 from the germline V gene are SEHNR and FQNEAQ (reference sequence). The CDR3 runs to 13 residues. DNA of the CDR3: TGTGCCAGCAGCTCAACCTTAGCCTACGAGCAGTACTTT. Amino acids: CASSSTLAYEQYF.

This sequence joins TRBV7-8 and TRBJ2-2; 7 bases agree with TRBD2. Germline-derived CDR1 and CDR2 are SGHVS and FQNEAQ. The CDR3 sequence is 18 residues long. J lost 0 bases, V lost 4 bases, and 11 bases had no gene match. The CDR3 nucleotides are TGTGCCAGCAGCTACGACCGATCGAGCGGGACGAACACCGGGGAGCTGTTTTTT. It codes for CASSYDRSSGTNTGELFF.

The J gene is TRBJ1-3, the V gene TRBV1; the listed D gene, TRBD1, was not tested against the DNA. TRBV1 is a known pseudogene. CDR3 size: 17 residues. DNA of the CDR3: TGCACCAGCAGCCAAGATCAGGACAGTTACTCTGGAAACACCATATATTTT. This encodes CTSSQDQDSYSGNTIYF.

The chain is built from TRBV4-3 and TRBJ1-6, with D unclear. V shed 0 bases and J shed 15 bases, with 15 bases lying between them. Looked up from germline, CDR1 is LGHNA and CDR2 is YSLEER. The CDR3 contains 14 residues. CDR3 coding DNA: TGCGCCAGCAGCCAAGATATTACGGGAAAGGTCCTCCACTTT. It encodes CASSQDITGKVLHF.

The chain employs TRBV7-2 and TRBJ1-3, with D hard to call. This CDR3 contains 14 residues. CDR1 is SGHTA, CDR2 FQGNSA, per germline. The V end lost 4 bases, the J end lost 2 bases, and 9 bases lay between the germline ends. CDR3 in amino acids: CASSSSSAGNTIYF. CDR3 DNA: TGTGCCAGCAGCTCCTCCTCAGCTGGAAACACCATATATTTT.